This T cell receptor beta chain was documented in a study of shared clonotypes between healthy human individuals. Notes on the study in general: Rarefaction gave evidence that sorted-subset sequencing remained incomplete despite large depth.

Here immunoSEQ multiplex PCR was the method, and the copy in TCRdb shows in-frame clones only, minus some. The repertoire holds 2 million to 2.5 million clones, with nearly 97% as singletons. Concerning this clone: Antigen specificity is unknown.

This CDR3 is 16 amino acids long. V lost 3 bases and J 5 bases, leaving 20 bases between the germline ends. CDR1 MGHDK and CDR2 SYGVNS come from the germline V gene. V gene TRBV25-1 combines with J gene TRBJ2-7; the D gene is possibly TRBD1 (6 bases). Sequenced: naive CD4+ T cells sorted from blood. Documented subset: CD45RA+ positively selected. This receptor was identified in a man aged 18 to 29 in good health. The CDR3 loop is CASSEYPGQADHEQYF. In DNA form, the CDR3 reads TGTGCCAGCAGTGAGTATCCGGGACAAGCTGACCACGAGCAGTACTTC.